Each of the 19 T cell receptor beta chains below was sequenced from the same sample in a study of T cells in localized non-small cell lung cancer. The data were produced by immunoSEQ multiplex PCR, yet TCRdb's version contains in-frame clones alone and is incomplete. Here the sample spans tens of thousands of clones, 84% being singletons. Sequenced material: peripheral blood, taken before any cancer treatment. These receptor sequences come from a female donor aged 60 or older with stage I lung adenocarcinoma.

The rearrangement links TRBV28 to TRBJ2-1, with D perhaps TRBD1 (5 bases). This CDR3 contains 14 residues. V gave up 8 bases and J gave up 8 bases, with 19 bases separating them. CDR1 is MDHEN, CDR2 SYDVKM, per germline. In DNA form, the CDR3 reads TGTGCCAGCCGTTATGTAGGCCCCAGGGATGAGCAGTTCTTC. Protein: CASRYVGPRDEQFF. Together with reference TRBV28 and TRBJ2-1, the CDR3 gives the full variable domain: DVKVTQSSRYLVKRTGEKVFLECVQDMDHENMFWYRQDPGLGLRLIYFSYDVKMKEKGDIPEGYSVSREKKERFSLILESASTNQTSMYLCASRYVGPRDEQFFGPGTRLTVL.

This sequence joins TRBV19 and TRBJ2-7; no clear D gene. Trimming left V 4 bases short and J 3 bases short, with 13 bases between. Germline V gene data show CDR1 as LNHDA and CDR2 as SQIVND (reference sequence). This CDR3 has 14 amino acids. The DNA of the CDR3 is TGTGCCAGTAGTAGTTTGGGCAGCATCTACGAGCAGTACTTC. This translates into CASSSLGSIYEQYF.

The gene calls are TRBV30 and TRBJ1-4; a possible D gene is TRBD1 (5 bases). Germline CDR1 GTSNPN, CDR2 SVGIG (reference sequence). The CDR3 spans 12 residues. The V gene lost 3 bases and the J gene lost 7 bases, with 9 bases spanning the gap. CDR3 sequence (DNA): TGTGCCTGGAGCGTGGGGGGTGAAAAACTGTTTTTT. It translates to CAWSVGGEKLFF.

CDR3 in amino acids: CASSPQDRRSSPLHF. CDR3 in DNA: TGTGCCAGCAGTCCACAGGACAGGCGTAGTTCACCCCTCCACTTT. The chain joins TRBV6-5 to TRBJ1-6; 7 positions agree with TRBD1. J gave up 9 bases and V 5 bases, and 10 bases lay outside the gene matches. The CDR3 sequence is 15 residues long. The germline V gene has CDR1 MNHEY and CDR2 SVGAGI.

V and J are TRBV6-5 and TRBJ1-1; no clear D gene. V shed 10 bases and J shed 4 bases, with 13 bases lying between them. CDR1 is MNHEY and CDR2 is SVGAGI in the germline V gene. The CDR3 has 12 amino acids. The CDR3 protein is CATTSRSTEAFF. CDR3 nucleotide sequence: TGTGCCACCACATCTCGGAGCACTGAAGCTTTCTTT.

The sample holds one count of this clone. The rearrangement joins TRBV6-5 to TRBJ2-1; the match to TRBD2 covers 9 bases. CDR3 length equals 13 residues. J lost 8 bases, V lost 8 bases, and 7 bases had no gene match. Germline CDR1 reads MNHEY; CDR2 reads SVGAGI. The CDR3 bases are TGTGCCAGCCGGCGGGAGGGGGTCGATGAGCAGTTCTTC. Translation: CASRREGVDEQFF.

The chain has TRBV5-8 and TRBJ2-4; weak D call: TRBD2 (7 bases). There are 14 residues in the CDR3. Germline assignment: CDR1 SGHTS and CDR2 YDEGEE. V dropped 7 bases and J dropped 5 bases, with 16 bases sitting between them. CDR3 region: CASHQSGTQNIQYF. In nucleotides, the CDR3 is TGTGCCAGCCACCAGAGCGGGACACAAAACATTCAGTACTTC.

The V call is TRBV19, the J call TRBJ1-2; D uncertain. Germline assignment: CDR1 LNHDA and CDR2 SQIVND (reference sequence). This CDR3 is built from 14 residues. V lost 0 bases and J 1 base, leaving 6 bases between the germline ends. The CDR3 sequence: CASSIEGYNYGYTF. The CDR3 nucleotides read TGTGCCAGTAGTATAGAGGGCTATAACTATGGCTACACCTTC.

Only a few counts were recorded for this clone. The V gene is TRBV2, the J gene TRBJ1-5; 7 bases map to TRBD1. V was clipped by 4 bases and J by 5 bases; unmatched bases: 8. Looked up from germline, CDR1 is SNHLY and CDR2 is FYNNEI. This CDR3 spans 15 amino acids. The CDR3 DNA is TGTGCCAGCAGTGGACAGGGCGGAATGTATCAGCCCCAGCATTTT. Translated, it gives CASSGQGGMYQPQHF.

The chain recombines TRBV10-1 with TRBJ2-3; D may be TRBD2 (6 bases). Trimming pared 0 bases from V and 5 bases from J, leaving 9 bases between. Per germline, CDR1 WNHNN and CDR2 SYGVQD (reference sequence). This CDR3 is built from 14 residues. CDR3 coding DNA: TGCGCCAGCAGTGAGTCCCCGGGACTAGATACGCAGTATTTT. Translating gives CASSESPGLDTQYF.

As DNA, the CDR3 is TGTGCCAGCAGTGAAGGGGGTGCGGGGGAGACCCAGTACTTC. Encoded protein: CASSEGGAGETQYF. The V and J genes are TRBV25-1 and TRBJ2-5; TRBD2 is a possible D gene (6 bases). Germline lookup yields CDR1 MGHDK and CDR2 SYGVNS. V shed 2 bases and J shed 5 bases, with 12 bases lying between them. This CDR3 is 14 amino acids long.

V and J are TRBV30 and TRBJ2-7; 7 bases agree with TRBD1. Looked up from germline, CDR1 is GTSNPN and CDR2 is SVGIG (reference sequence). CDR3 length equals 14 residues. Trimming cost V 5 bases and J 0 bases; bases outside gene matches: 7. CDR3 sequence reads: CAWGPQGSSYEQYF. CDR3 DNA: TGTGCCTGGGGGCCACAGGGGAGCTCCTACGAGCAGTACTTC.

The chain links TRBV5-1 to TRBJ1-1; D not resolved. V lost 0 bases to trimming and J lost 4 bases, with 13 bases between them. Germline CDR1 is SGHRS and CDR2 is YFSETQ. The CDR3 covers 15 residues. The CDR3 here is CASSLGVGWGTEAFF. CDR3 bases: TGCGCCAGCAGCTTGGGGGTAGGATGGGGCACTGAAGCTTTCTTT. Variable domain in full (rest from reference TRBV5-1 and TRBJ1-1): KAGVTQTPRYLIKTRGQQVTLSCSPISGHRSVSWYQQTPGQGLQFLFEYFSETQRNKGNFPGRFSGRQFSNSRSEMNVSTLELGDSALYLCASSLGVGWGTEAFFGQGTRLTVV.

V and J are TRBV21-1 and TRBJ2-1; the table's D call, TRBD2, was not checked against the DNA. TRBV21-1 is noted as a pseudogene. CDR3 length: 15 residues. The CDR3 nucleotides are TGTGCCAGCAGCACTTTGAAGGGGGGGTACAATGAGCAGTTCTTC. It translates to CASSTLKGGYNEQFF.

J is TRBJ2-3 and V is TRBV7-2; D is unclear. The CDR3 runs to 12 residues. Germline V gives CDR1 SGHTA, CDR2 FQGNSA. Trimming cost V 4 bases and J 8 bases, with 10 bases left between them. The CDR3 loop is CASSSRALTQYF. CDR3 DNA sequence: TGTGCCAGCAGCTCCCGGGCTCTTACGCAGTATTTT.

This chain joins TRBV2 and TRBJ2-3; D gene unclear. From germline, CDR1 is SNHLY and CDR2 FYNNEI. This CDR3 has 14 amino acids. V was trimmed by 4 bases and J by 3 bases, leaving 11 bases between them. This CDR3 reads CASSGRVGTDTQYF. The CDR3 coding sequence is TGTGCCAGCAGTGGACGGGTAGGGACAGATACGCAGTATTTT.

This sequence joins TRBV11-2 and TRBJ2-7, with D perhaps matching TRBD2 (6 bases). CDR1 and CDR2 from the germline V gene are SGHAT and FQNNGV. The CDR3 runs to 14 residues. V lost 3 bases to trimming and J lost 2 bases, with 11 bases between them. The CDR3 region is CASSLVGGPYEQYF. The CDR3 nucleotides are TGTGCCAGCAGCTTGGTCGGGGGACCCTACGAGCAGTACTTC.

The chain uses TRBV6-5 and TRBJ1-1, with D possibly matching TRBD1 (5 bases). The germline V gene encodes CDR1 MNHEY and CDR2 SVGAGI. The V end was cut by 7 bases, the J end by 1 base, with 13 bases between. The CDR3 totals 14 residues. CDR3 loop: CASTPGTANTEAFF. CDR3 in DNA: TGTGCCAGCACCCCCGGGACTGCGAACACTGAAGCTTTCTTT.

This sequence joins TRBV4-1 and TRBJ2-1, with 9 bases identical to TRBD2. The junction had 2 bases not matched to a gene; V was cut back by 0 bases and J by 2 bases. CDR1 MGHRA and CDR2 YSYEKL come from the germline V gene. The CDR3 consists of 16 residues. This CDR3 reads CASSQDPSGTYNEQFF. The CDR3 region has the DNA TGCGCCAGCAGCCAAGATCCTAGCGGGACCTACAATGAGCAGTTCTTC.